A selection of T cell receptor beta chains follows, all from one sample in a study of blood T cell repertoires in COVID-19. TCRdb keeps only in-frame clones here, not all; method: immunoSEQ multiplex PCR. Here the sample spans 180,000 or so clones, more than 75% being singletons. Sequencing input: peripheral blood. The receptors stem from a man aged 18 to 30 with active or convalescent COVID-19. Each CDR3 is given with its conserved first and last residue. Each record gives: CDR3 protein, CDR3 DNA, V gene, D gene, J gene, clone size. The D gene is left open where the match is weak. Expanded clones get a size class; other rows say once, few or many, or leave the size out.

CASITGGMGLGQPQHF	TGTGCCAGCATCACCGGGGGTATGGGGCTTGGTCAGCCCCAGCATTTT	TRBV28	NA	TRBJ1-5	NA
CAGTDRKDSPLHF	TGTGCCGGCACTGACAGAAAGGATTCACCCCTCCACTTT	TRBV30	NA	TRBJ1-6	NA
CASSPTSGGNTDTQYF	TGTGCCAGCAGCCCGACTAGCGGGGGAAACACAGATACGCAGTATTTT	TRBV13	TRBD2	TRBJ2-3	NA
CASSLGSGEAFF	TGTGCCAGCAGTTTAGGATCGGGAGAAGCTTTCTTT	TRBV12-3/TRBV12-4	NA	TRBJ1-1	once
CASSSDGQGHEQYF	TGTGCCAGCAGCTCTGATGGACAGGGACACGAGCAGTACTTC	TRBV7-2	TRBD1	TRBJ2-7	NA
CASSRQGAGANVLTF	TGTGCCAGCTCACGACAGGGGGCTGGGGCCAACGTCCTGACTTTC	TRBV18	TRBD1	TRBJ2-6	NA
CASSSGRGSPLHF	TGTGCCAGCAGCTCTGGCAGGGGATCACCCCTCCACTTT	TRBV5-4	NA	TRBJ1-6	NA
CASSQDGVSGSEGQYF	TGTGCCAGCAGCCAAGATGGGGTTAGCGGGAGCGAGGGGCAGTACTTC	TRBV4-2	TRBD2	TRBJ2-7	once
CASGLAGATYNEQFF	TGCGCCAGCGGACTAGCGGGAGCCACCTACAATGAGCAGTTCTTC	TRBV5-1	TRBD2	TRBJ2-1	NA
CAWTPGISTGELFF	TGTGCCTGGACCCCGGGGATTTCGACCGGGGAGCTGTTTTTT	TRBV30	NA	TRBJ2-2	NA
CASSRGGNTGELFF	TGTGCCAGCAGCCGGGGGGGGAACACCGGGGAGCTGTTTTTT	TRBV6-6	TRBD2	TRBJ2-2	once
CASSRTGARNQPQHF	TGTGCCAGTAGTCGTACAGGGGCGAGGAATCAGCCCCAGCATTTT	TRBV19	TRBD1	TRBJ1-5	NA
CASSLAGSNTQYF	TGTGCCAGCAGTTTGGCAGGCTCAAATACGCAGTATTTT	TRBV27	NA	TRBJ2-3	once
CASTTGNDEKLFF	TGTGCCAGTACGACAGGGAACGATGAAAAACTGTTTTTT	TRBV5-6	TRBD1	TRBJ1-4	NA
CASRITGVPGELFF	TGTGCCAGCAGAATAACAGGGGTCCCCGGGGAGCTGTTTTTT	TRBV6-5	TRBD1	TRBJ2-2	NA
CASSLLQGITEAFF	TGTGCCAGCAGCTTACTACAGGGGATCACTGAAGCTTTCTTT	TRBV5-4	TRBD1	TRBJ1-1	NA
CASSLTTYEQYF	TGTGCCAGCAGCTTAACTACCTACGAGCAGTACTTC	TRBV7-9	NA	TRBJ2-7	NA
CASSPRGLYEQYF	TGTGCCAGCAGCCCTAGAGGCCTCTACGAGCAGTACTTC	TRBV7-2	NA	TRBJ2-7	NA
CASNDRELRYTEAFF	TGTGCCAGCAACGACAGAGAACTCAGGTACACTGAAGCTTTCTTT	TRBV6-5	NA	TRBJ1-1	NA
CSVEGPSQETQYF	TGCAGCGTTGAAGGGCCAAGCCAAGAGACCCAGTACTTC	TRBV29-1	NA	TRBJ2-5	NA
CASSSDRTNEQFF	TGTGCCAGCAGTTCGGACAGGACCAATGAGCAGTTCTTC	TRBV2	TRBD1	TRBJ2-1	NA
CASSLVDRDSPLHF	TGTGCCAGCTCACTTGTGGACAGGGACTCACCCCTCCACTTT	TRBV18	TRBD1	TRBJ1-6	NA
CASSASGWYNEQFF	TGTGCCAGCAGCGCTAGCGGGTGGTACAATGAGCAGTTCTTC	TRBV7-2	TRBD2	TRBJ2-1	NA
CASGGAGALGETQYF	TGTGCCAGCGGAGGGGCGGGGGCCTTGGGAGAGACCCAGTACTTC	TRBV2	NA	TRBJ2-5	NA
CATSDPAMGSSYNEQFF	TGTGCCACCAGTGATCCGGCCATGGGCAGCTCCTACAATGAGCAGTTCTTC	TRBV24-1	NA	TRBJ2-1	few
CASSVGVGPLADTQYF	TGTGCCAGCAGCGTAGGGGTGGGGCCTTTGGCAGATACGCAGTATTTT	TRBV9	NA	TRBJ2-3	few
CASSLDRGTGDGYTF	TGTGCCAGCAGCTTAGATCGGGGGACAGGGGATGGCTACACCTTC	TRBV11-2	TRBD1	TRBJ1-2	few
CASSSGTDSISNQPQHF	TGTGCCAGCAGTTCGGGGACAGACTCGATTAGCAATCAGCCCCAGCATTTT	TRBV28	TRBD1	TRBJ1-5	NA
CASSTGQDGYTF	TGTGCCAGCAGCACGGGACAGGATGGCTACACCTTC	TRBV6-5	TRBD1	TRBJ1-2	NA
CARLEAYYGYTF	TGTGCCAGACTAGAGGCCTACTATGGCTACACCTTC	TRBV2	NA	TRBJ1-2	once
CASGGQNDSPLHF	TGTGCCAGCGGGGGACAGAACGATTCACCCCTCCACTTT	TRBV2	TRBD1	TRBJ1-6	NA
CAISEPGNPEAFF	TGTGCCATCAGTGAGCCAGGTAACCCTGAAGCTTTCTTT	TRBV10-3	NA	TRBJ1-1	once
CATSPGQGFQETQYF	TGTGCCACCTCCCCCGGACAGGGCTTCCAAGAGACCCAGTACTTC	TRBV5-6	TRBD1	TRBJ2-5	NA